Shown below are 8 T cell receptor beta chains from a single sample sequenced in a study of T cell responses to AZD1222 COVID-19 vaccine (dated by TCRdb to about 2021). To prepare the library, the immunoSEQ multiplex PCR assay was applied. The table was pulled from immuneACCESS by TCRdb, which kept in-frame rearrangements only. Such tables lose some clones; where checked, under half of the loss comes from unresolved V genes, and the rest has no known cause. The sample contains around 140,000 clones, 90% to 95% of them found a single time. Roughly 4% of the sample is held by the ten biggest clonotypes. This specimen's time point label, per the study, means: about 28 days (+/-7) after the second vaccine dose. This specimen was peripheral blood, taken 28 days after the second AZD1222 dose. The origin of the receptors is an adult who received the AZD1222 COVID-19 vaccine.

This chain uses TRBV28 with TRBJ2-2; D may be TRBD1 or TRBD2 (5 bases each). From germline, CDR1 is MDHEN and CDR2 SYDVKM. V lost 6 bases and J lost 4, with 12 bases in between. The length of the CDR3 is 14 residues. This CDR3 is CASRPAGSTGELFF. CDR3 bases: TGTGCCAGCAGGCCGGCAGGGAGCACCGGGGAGCTGTTTTTT.

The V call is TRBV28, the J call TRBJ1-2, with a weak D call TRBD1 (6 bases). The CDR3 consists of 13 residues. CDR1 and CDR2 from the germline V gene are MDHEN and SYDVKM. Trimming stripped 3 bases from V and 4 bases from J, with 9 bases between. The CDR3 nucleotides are TGTGCCAGCAGTTTGGGGGGCTTCTATGGCTACACCTTC. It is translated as CASSLGGFYGYTF.

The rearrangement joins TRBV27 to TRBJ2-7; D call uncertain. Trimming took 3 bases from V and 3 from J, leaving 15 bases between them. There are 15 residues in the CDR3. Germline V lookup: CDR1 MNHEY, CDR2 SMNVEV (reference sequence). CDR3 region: CASSFYDTPNYEQYF. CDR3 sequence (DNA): TGTGCCAGCAGTTTCTATGATACACCCAACTACGAGCAGTACTTC.

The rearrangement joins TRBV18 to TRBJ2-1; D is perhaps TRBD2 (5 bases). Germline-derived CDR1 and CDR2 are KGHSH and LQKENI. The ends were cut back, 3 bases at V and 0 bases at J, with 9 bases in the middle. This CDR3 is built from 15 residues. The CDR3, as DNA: TGTGCCAGCTCACCCGGGGAGTTCTCCTACAATGAGCAGTTCTTC. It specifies CASSPGEFSYNEQFF.

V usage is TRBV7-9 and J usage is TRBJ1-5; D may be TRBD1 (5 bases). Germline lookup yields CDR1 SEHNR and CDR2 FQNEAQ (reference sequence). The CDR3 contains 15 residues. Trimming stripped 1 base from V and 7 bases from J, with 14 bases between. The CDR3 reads CASSLDGSWGQPQHF. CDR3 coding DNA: TGTGCCAGCAGCTTAGACGGCTCCTGGGGGCAGCCCCAGCATTTT.

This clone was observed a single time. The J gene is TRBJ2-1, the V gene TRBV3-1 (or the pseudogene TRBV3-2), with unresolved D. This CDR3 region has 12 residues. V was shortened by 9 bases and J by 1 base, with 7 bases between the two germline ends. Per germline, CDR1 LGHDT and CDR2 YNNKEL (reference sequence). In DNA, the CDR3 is TGTGCCAGTCCATCTTCCTACAATGAGCAGTTCTTC. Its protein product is CASPSSYNEQFF.

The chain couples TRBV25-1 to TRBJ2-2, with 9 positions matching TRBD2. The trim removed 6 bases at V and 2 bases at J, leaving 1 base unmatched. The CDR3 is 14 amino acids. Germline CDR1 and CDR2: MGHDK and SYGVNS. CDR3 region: CASRLAGNTGELFF. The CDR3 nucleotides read TGTGCCAGCAGGCTAGCGGGAAACACCGGGGAGCTGTTTTTT.

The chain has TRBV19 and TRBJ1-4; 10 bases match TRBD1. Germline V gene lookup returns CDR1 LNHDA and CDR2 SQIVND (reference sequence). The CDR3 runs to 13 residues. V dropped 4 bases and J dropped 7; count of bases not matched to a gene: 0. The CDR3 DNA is TGTGCCAGTAGTAGGGACAGGGGTGAAAAACTGTTTTTT. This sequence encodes CASSRDRGEKLFF.